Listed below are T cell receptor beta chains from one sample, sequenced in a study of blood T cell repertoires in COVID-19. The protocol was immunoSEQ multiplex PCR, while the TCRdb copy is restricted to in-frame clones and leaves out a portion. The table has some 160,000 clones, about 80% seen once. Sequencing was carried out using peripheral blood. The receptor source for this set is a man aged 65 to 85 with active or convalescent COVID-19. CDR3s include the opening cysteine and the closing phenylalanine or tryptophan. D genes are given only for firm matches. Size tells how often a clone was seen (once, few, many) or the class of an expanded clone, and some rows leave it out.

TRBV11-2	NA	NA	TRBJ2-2	CASSLSANTGELFF	TGTGCCAGCAGCTTATCTGCGAACACCGGGGAGCTGTTTTTT
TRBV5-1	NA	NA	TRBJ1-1	CASSGQGGETEAFF	TGCGCCAGCAGCGGGCAGGGTGGAGAGACTGAAGCTTTCTTT
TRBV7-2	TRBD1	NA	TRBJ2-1	CASSFDGTGSTYEQFF	TGTGCCAGCAGCTTTGACGGGACAGGGTCAACGTATGAGCAGTTCTTC
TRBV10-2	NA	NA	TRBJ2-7	CASSDWTAGTGQYF	TGCGCCAGCAGTGATTGGACAGCCGGTACGGGGCAGTACTTC
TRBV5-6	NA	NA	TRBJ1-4	CASSSSGTNEKLFF	TGTGCCAGCAGCTCCTCGGGAACTAATGAAAAACTGTTTTTT
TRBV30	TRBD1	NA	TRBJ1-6	CAWSLNRDRDSPLHF	TGTGCCTGGAGTCTAAATCGAGACAGGGATTCACCCCTCCACTTT
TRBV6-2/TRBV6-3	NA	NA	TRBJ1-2	CASSMDSIDGYTF	TGTGCCAGCAGTATGGACAGCATCGATGGCTACACCTTC
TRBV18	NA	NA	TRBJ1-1	CASSPIPGNSLTEAFF	TGTGCCAGCTCACCAATACCAGGGAATTCCCTTACTGAAGCTTTCTTT
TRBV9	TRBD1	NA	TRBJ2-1	CASSEQGWTHEQFF	TGTGCCAGCAGCGAACAGGGGTGGACTCATGAGCAGTTCTTC
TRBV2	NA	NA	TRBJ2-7	CASSERSERDF	TGTGCCAGCAGTGAGAGGAGCGAGAGGGACTTC
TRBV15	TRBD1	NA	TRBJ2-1	CATSREGRTGPRNEQFF	TGTGCCACCAGCAGAGAGGGGCGGACAGGGCCCAGGAATGAGCAGTTCTTC
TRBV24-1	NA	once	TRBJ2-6	CATSPQTGPFSSGANVLTF	TGTGCTACCAGCCCACAGACAGGCCCATTTTCCTCTGGGGCCAACGTCCTGACTTTC
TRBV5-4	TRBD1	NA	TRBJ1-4	CASSLGGRGRPEKLFF	TGTGCCAGCAGCTTGGGGGGCAGGGGGCGGCCTGAAAAACTGTTTTTT
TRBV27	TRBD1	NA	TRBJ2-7	CASSQTGAGLYEQYF	TGTGCCAGCAGCCAAACAGGGGCCGGCCTCTACGAGCAGTACTTC
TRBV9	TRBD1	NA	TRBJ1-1	CASSPQDRLNTEAFF	TGTGCCAGCAGCCCCCAGGACAGGTTGAACACTGAAGCTTTCTTT
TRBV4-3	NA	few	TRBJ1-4	CASSQDGARGEKLFF	TGCGCCAGCAGCCAAGATGGGGCCCGAGGAGAAAAACTGTTTTTT
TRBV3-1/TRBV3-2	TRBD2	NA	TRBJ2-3	CASSQVPGLAGKPDTQYF	TGTGCCAGCAGCCAAGTCCCGGGACTAGCGGGGAAGCCAGATACGCAGTATTTT
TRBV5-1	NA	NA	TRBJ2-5	CASSFPVEGTQYF	TGCGCCAGCAGCTTTCCAGTCGAGGGGACCCAGTACTTC
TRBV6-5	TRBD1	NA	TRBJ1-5	CASDRGSGNQPQHF	TGTGCCAGCGACAGGGGGTCGGGCAATCAGCCCCAGCATTTT
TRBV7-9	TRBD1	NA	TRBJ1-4	CASSLWMTGGTNEKLFF	TGTGCCAGCAGCTTGTGGATGACAGGGGGAACTAATGAAAAACTGTTTTTT
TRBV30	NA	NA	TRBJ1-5	CAWSATGYSNQPQHF	TGTGCCTGGAGTGCGACAGGATATAGCAATCAGCCCCAGCATTTT
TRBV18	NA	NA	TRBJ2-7	CASSRGSTPYEQYF	TGTGCCAGCTCACGGGGCTCGACACCCTACGAGCAGTACTTC